Here is one T cell receptor (beta chain) with its context. These data come from a study of CD8+ T cells in alopecia areata. Cell sorting on a FACSAria was used to separate CD4+ and CD8+ T cells from the PBMCs. The sequencing template was cDNA reverse transcribed from extracted RNA. Assay used: immunoSEQ multiplex PCR; TCRdb lists only in-frame clones, some missing. Of some 110,000 clones listed, roughly two fifths are singletons. Germline V gene sequence: CDR1 SQVTM, CDR2 ANQGSEA. The CDR3 extends over 14 amino acids. Trimming took 7 bases from V and 3 from J, leaving 16 bases between them. This TCR was sampled from a human donor with alopecia areata. The sample consisted of CD4+ T cells sorted from blood. The chain uses TRBV29-1 and TRBJ1-3; no clear D. The CDR3 is CSGTFIHSGNTIYF. The CDR3 DNA is TGCAGCGGGACTTTCATACATAGTGGAAACACCATATATTTT.